This T cell receptor (beta chain) appears in the sequencing data of a study of OX40 agonist ivuxolimab in advanced cancers. Across the study: Patients' therapy was ivuxolimab, an antibody that acts as an agonist of OX40 (CD134). Partial responses were recorded for three patients, including one with hepatocellular carcinoma and two with cutaneous melanoma.

Per germline, CDR1 MGHRA and CDR2 YSYEKL. Germline trimming cut 4 bases from V and 2 bases from J; bases unmatched to any gene: 4. The CDR3 length is 15 residues. Clones were read by immunoSEQ multiplex PCR, and TCRdb kept only the in-frame ones, dropping some. The data contain 80,000 or so clones, 90% to 95% of them seen just once; the ten biggest clones take up 13% to 15%. The material was CD4+ or CD8+ T cells sorted from blood, obtained in a trial of the OX40 agonist ivuxolimab. This TCR came from an adult with an advanced solid tumor such as melanoma, head and neck, liver or kidney cancer. This chain links TRBV4-1 with TRBJ2-5; 10 bases align to TRBD1. DNA of the CDR3: TGCGCCAGCAGCCCCCGGGACAGGGGACAAGAGACCCAGTACTTC. Amino acid sequence: CASSPRDRGQETQYF.